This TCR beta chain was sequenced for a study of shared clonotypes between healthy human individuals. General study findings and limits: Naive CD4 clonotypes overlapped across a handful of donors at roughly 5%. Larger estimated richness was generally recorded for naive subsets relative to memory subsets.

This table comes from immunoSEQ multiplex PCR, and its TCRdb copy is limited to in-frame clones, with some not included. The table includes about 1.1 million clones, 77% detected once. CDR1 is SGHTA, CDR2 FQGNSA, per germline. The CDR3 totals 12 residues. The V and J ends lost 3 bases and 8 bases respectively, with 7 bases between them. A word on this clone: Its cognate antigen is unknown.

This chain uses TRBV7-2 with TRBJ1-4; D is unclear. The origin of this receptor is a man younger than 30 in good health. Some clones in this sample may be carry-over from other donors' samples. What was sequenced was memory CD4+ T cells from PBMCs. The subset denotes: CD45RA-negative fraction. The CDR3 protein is CASSLVGEKLFF. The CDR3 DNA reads TGTGCCAGCAGCTTGGTGGGAGAAAAACTGTTTTTT.